This T cell receptor beta chain emerged from a study of glioma-infiltrating T cells after dendritic cell vaccination (TCRdb year 2016). Context from the whole study: The cohort comprised approximately 15 glioblastoma patients from Phase I and II dendritic cell vaccination trials, 9 newly diagnosed and 6 with recurrent disease. Patients received autologous tumor lysate-pulsed dendritic cell vaccination between about 2002 and 2012. Three intradermal dendritic cell vaccine injections were administered to patients at biweekly intervals in the arm below the axilla. The vaccine was prepared from monocyte-derived dendritic cells that were cultured for 6 to 7 days with IL-4 and GM-CSF and then pulsed overnight with autologous tumor lysate. Tumor-infiltrating lymphocyte content was quantified and tumor and blood repertoires were compared in dendritic cell-vaccinated glioblastoma patients by deep sequencing of TCR beta CDR3 regions. TCR sequencing metrics, including TIL content and tumor-blood repertoire overlap, were correlated with survival after dendritic cell vaccination. Beyond this particular receptor, the publication reports: The response model built on TCR overlap across three groups was characterized as speculative, with prospective validation still needed. The cohort was small and heterogeneous, and full blood and tumor sets were available for few patients, with initial-recurrent tumor pairs available for even fewer patients. No direct relationship between TCR clonality and survival was found, suggesting that a diverse polyclonal response may matter. After dendritic cell vaccination, a higher estimated pretreatment TIL content predicted longer time to progression and longer overall survival.

Worth noting for this clone: Its antigen remains undetermined. Nothing much larger sits one base from this clone, and base qualities are not available.

CDR1 is given as KGHSH and CDR2 as LQKENI, both from the germline V gene. A distance of 18 bases separates the germline ends of V and J, which lose 5 bases and 10 bases respectively. Taken from cysteine to phenylalanine, the CDR3 has 15 residues. Only CDR3 DNA remains: 45 bases, in frame from the first base. The sample's time point, from its label and the paper: after dendritic cell vaccination, including at tumor progression/relapse. Patients were selected on the basis of adequate residual fresh-frozen tumor tissue and more than two years of available survival data. None of the glioblastoma patients carried an isocitrate dehydrogenase mutation, although molecular status otherwise varied. PBMC were collected before vaccination, two weeks after the third vaccination, and at tumor progression when it occurred. The Qiagen DNeasy Blood extraction Kit was used for extraction of genomic DNA. Using the immunoSEQ assay, TCRB CDR3 regions were amplified from 2 micrograms of genomic DNA, or from all available DNA when less than that was on hand. The multiplex PCR relied on 60 forward primers for TCR V beta segments and 13 reverse primers for J beta segments. To estimate reads per starting template, synthetic control templates were spiked into each sample at limiting dilution. Sequencing produced 87 bp reads on the Illumina HiSeq System. In the authors' own workflow: To remove PCR and sequencing errors, closely related sequences were merged with a nearest neighbor algorithm. TCR overlap was defined as the percentage of unique tumor TCR beta sequences that were also present in the same patient's peripheral blood. TCRdb holds this immuneACCESS table with in-frame rearrangements only. Some clones are missing; in checked studies, unresolved V genes explain under half, and the rest has no known cause. Clone size and the V and J calls come from that table; the DNA yielded D and trimming. For this sample there are 99,000 or so clones; around 90% appear just once. Roughly 2.5% of the sample rests with the top ten.

This clonotype was sampled from a human donor with glioblastoma. The starting material was blood, obtained after dendritic cell vaccination. The receptor chain draws on TRBV18 and TRBJ1-6; the D region possibly corresponds to TRBD1 (6 bases align). CDR3 region: CASSSGGAEGSPLHF. At the DNA level, the sequence is TGTGCCAGCTCATCTGGGGGGGCGGAAGGATCACCCCTCCACTTT.